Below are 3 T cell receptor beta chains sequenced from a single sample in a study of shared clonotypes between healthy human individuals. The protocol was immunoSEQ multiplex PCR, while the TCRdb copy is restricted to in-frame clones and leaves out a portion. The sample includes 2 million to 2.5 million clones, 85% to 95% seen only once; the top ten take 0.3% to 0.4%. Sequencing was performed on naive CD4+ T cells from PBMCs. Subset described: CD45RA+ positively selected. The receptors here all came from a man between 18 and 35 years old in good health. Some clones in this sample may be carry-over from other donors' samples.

In DNA, the CDR3 is TGTGCCAGCCAGGATGTCGAGCAGTACTTC. Translated, it gives CASQDVEQYF. The V gene is TRBV28, the J gene TRBJ2-5; D is undetermined. The assigned J gene may be wrong: the sequence end matches TRBJ2-7 better. The CDR3 sequence is 10 residues long. Germline V gene lookup returns CDR1 MDHEN and CDR2 SYDVKM.

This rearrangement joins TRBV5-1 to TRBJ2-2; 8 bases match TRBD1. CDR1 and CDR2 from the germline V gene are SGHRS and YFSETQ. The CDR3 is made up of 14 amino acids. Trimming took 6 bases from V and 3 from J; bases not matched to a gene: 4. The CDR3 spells CASKGTGDTGELFF. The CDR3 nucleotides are TGCGCCAGCAAGGGGACAGGAGACACCGGGGAGCTGTTTTTT.

The CDR3 sequence is CASSQLLAGNNEQFF. The DNA of the CDR3 is TGCGCCAGCAGCCAATTACTAGCGGGAAACAATGAGCAGTTCTTC. The chain combines TRBV4-3 with TRBJ2-1, with TRBD2 identical over 10 bases. V dropped 2 bases and J dropped 5; count of bases not matched to a gene: 3. The CDR3 spans 15 residues. Germline-derived CDR1 and CDR2 are LGHNA and YSLEER.